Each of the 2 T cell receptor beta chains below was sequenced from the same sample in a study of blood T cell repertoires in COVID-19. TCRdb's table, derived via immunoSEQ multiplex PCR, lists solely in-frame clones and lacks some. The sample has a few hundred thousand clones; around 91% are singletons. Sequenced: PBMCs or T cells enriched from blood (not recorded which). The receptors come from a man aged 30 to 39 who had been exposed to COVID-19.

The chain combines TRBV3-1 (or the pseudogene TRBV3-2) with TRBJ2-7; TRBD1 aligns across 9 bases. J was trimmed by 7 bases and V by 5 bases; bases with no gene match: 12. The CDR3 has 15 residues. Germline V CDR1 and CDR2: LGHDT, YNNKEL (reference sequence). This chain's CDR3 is CASSVNRGLNREQYF. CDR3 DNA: TGTGCCAGCAGCGTTAACAGGGGGCTTAATAGGGAGCAGTACTTC.

CDR3 region: CAISLERNSPLHF. The CDR3 DNA reads TGTGCCATCTCTTTAGAAAGAAATTCACCCCTCCACTTT. The rearrangement uses TRBV10-3 and TRBJ1-6; D not certain. V lost 8 bases and J lost 7, with 12 bases in between. Germline values: CDR1 ENHRY, CDR2 SYGVKD. CDR3 length: 13 residues.